This TCR beta chain was recorded in a study of blood T cell repertoires in COVID-19 (dated by TCRdb to the early 2020s). With regard to the full study: Collaborator samples came from the United States, Italy and Spain and covered acute and convalescent phases of COVID-19. The prospective study material was composed of cDNA or gDNA derived from T cells, B-cell-depleted T cells, or PBMCs. The dataset comprised deeply sampled blood TCRbeta repertoires from subjects exposed to, actively infected with, or recovered from COVID-19. The repertoires were released in a freely available public database meant as a resource for research on the immune response to SARS-CoV-2. The samples were drawn from the first 160 participants of the ongoing ImmuneRACE study and from 1,254 subjects provided by 6 global collaborators. The sample metadata nearly always contained a de-identified subject ID, COVID-19 status, age in years and sex. HLA class I and class II types, where available, came from metadata supplied by the sample provider rather than from assay-based typing. The paper as a whole reports these results and caveats: The amount of clinical and demographic metadata varied by source and participant and was provided uncurated.

V lost 10 bases and J lost 2 bases, and the count of bases not matched to a germline gene is 11. The CDR3, from cysteine to phenylalanine, totals 15 residues. Left in the record is the CDR3 DNA by itself, 45 bases read in frame from the first base. CDR1 and CDR2 (ENHRY, SYGVKD) derive from the germline V gene. Collaborating institutions collected whole blood in K2EDTA tubes following their own protocols. For TCRbeta analysis, collaborators shipped samples in one of three forms: frozen whole blood, isolated PBMCs, or DNA extracted from either of those sample types. TCRbeta CDR3 regions were amplified from genomic DNA by means of the immunoSEQ Assay, a bias-controlled multiplex PCR. Under the source paper's analysis protocol: Nucleated cell counts per sample were estimated from amplification of reference gene primers within the assay. To quantify the absolute abundance of each unique TCRbeta CDR3 rearrangement, sequence reads were collapsed and filtered. For each sample, productive Simpson clonality was calculated as the square root of Simpson's diversity index over productive rearrangements. TCRdb's version of the immuneACCESS table is confined to in-frame rearrangements and falls short of the full clone set. An unresolved V gene accounts for under half of the shortfall where checked; the remainder is of unknown origin. V and J calls and clone size follow that table, whereas D and trimming were derived from the DNA. Present in this sample are approximately 100,000 clones, roughly 90% of which were seen just once. The top ten hold about 4% of the sample.

As concerns this clone: Its antigen specificity is not known. Base qualities are not at hand, and no much larger clone is one base apart.

Sequenced material: peripheral blood. The chain is encoded by TRBV10-3 joined to TRBJ1-2, with 9 central nucleotides matching TRBD1. The receptor was derived from a woman aged 55-75 years with acute or convalescent COVID-19. The sequence in DNA is TGTGCCACGCGGGACAGGGATACCATCAACTATGGCTACACCTTC. It codes for CATRDRDTINYGYTF.